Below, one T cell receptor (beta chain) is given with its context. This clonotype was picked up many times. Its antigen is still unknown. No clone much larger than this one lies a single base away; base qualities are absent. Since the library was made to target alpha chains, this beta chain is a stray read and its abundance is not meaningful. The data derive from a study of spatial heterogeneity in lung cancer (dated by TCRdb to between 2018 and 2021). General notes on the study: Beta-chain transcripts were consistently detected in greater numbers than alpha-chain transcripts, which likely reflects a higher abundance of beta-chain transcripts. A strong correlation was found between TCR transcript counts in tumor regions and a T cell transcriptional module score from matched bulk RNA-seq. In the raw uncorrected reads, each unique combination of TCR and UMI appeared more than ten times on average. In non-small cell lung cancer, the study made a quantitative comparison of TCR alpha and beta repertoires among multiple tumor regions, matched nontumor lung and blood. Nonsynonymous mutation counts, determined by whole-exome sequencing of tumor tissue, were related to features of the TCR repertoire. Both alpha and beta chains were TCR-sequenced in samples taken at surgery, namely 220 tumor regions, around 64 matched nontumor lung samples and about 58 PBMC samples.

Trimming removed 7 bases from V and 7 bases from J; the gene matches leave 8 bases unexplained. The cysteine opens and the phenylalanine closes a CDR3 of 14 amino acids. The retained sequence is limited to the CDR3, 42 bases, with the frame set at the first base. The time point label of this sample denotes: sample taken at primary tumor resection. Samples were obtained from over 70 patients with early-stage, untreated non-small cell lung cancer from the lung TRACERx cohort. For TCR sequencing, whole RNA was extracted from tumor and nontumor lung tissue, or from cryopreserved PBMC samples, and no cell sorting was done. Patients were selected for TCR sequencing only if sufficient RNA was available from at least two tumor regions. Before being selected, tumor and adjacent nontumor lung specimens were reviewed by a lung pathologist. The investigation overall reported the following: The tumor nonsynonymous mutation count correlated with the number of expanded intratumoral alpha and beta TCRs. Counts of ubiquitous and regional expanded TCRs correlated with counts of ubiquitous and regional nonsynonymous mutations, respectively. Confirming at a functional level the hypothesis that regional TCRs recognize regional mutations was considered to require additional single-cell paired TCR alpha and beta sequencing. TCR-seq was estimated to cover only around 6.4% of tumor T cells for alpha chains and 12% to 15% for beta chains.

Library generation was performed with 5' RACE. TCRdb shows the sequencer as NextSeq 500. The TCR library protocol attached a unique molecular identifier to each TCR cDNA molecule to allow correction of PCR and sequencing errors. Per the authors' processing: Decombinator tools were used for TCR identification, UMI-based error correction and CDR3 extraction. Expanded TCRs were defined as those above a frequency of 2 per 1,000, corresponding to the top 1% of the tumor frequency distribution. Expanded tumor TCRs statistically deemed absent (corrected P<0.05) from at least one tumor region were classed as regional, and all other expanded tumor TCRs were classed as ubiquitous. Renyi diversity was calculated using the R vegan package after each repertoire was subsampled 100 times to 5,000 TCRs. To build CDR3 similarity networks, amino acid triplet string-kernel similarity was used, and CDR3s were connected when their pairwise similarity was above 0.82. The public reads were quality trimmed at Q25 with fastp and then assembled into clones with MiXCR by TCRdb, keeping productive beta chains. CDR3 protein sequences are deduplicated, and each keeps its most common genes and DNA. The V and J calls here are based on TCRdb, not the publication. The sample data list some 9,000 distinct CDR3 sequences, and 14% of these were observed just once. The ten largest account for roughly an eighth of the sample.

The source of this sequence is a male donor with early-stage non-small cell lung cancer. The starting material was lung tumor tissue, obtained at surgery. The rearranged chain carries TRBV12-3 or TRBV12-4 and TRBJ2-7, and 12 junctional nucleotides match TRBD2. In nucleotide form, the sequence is TGTGCCAGCACTCCTAGCGGGAGGGCCGGGGAGCAGTACTTC. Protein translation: CASTPSGRAGEQYF.